Below, 21 T cell receptor beta chains from the same sample are listed, as sequenced in a study of blood T cell repertoires in COVID-19. Sequenced by immunoSEQ multiplex PCR; TCRdb stores in-frame clones only, minus some. The profile covers tens of thousands of clones, with about nine tenths appearing a single time and 1.5% to 2% taken by the ten largest. Source material: peripheral blood. The receptors shown here come from a man aged 60-69 years with acute or convalescent COVID-19.

The chain uses TRBV19 and TRBJ2-5; 10 bases are shared with TRBD2. V shed 4 bases and J 4 bases; nucleotides not matched to a gene: 6. This CDR3 contains 15 residues. Looked up from germline, CDR1 is LNHDA and CDR2 is SQIVND (reference sequence). CDR3 sequence (DNA): TGTGCCAGTAGTAGCCCGGGACTAGCGTCAGAGACCCAGTACTTC. This translates into CASSSPGLASETQYF.

This clone showed up just once. The chain has TRBV15 and TRBJ1-1; D is undetermined. Germline lookup yields CDR1 LNHNV and CDR2 YYDKDF (reference sequence). V lost 1 base and J 5 bases, leaving 8 bases between the germline ends. CDR3 length: 13 amino acids. The CDR3 reads CATSRVERTEAFF. The CDR3 DNA reads as TGTGCCACCAGCAGAGTGGAGAGGACTGAAGCTTTCTTT.

The V gene is TRBV6-5, the J gene TRBJ1-6; the D is unclear. This CDR3 is 15 amino acids long. V lost 4 bases and J lost 7, with 14 bases in between. Per germline, CDR1 MNHEY and CDR2 SVGAGI. Here the CDR3 DNA reads TGTGCCAGCAGTTCCGCCGGACTGGGAAATTCACCCCTCCACTTT. Amino acid sequence: CASSSAGLGNSPLHF.

The chain uses TRBV30 and TRBJ1-2; maybe TRBD1 (6 bases). V lost 3 bases and J 5 bases, leaving 19 bases between the germline ends. CDR1 GTSNPN and CDR2 SVGIG come from the germline V gene (reference sequence). The CDR3 is made up of 15 amino acids. The CDR3 DNA follows: TGTGCCTGGAGGCTCACAGGGAGGGGTGGATATGGCTACACCTTC. Translation: CAWRLTGRGGYGYTF.

V and J are TRBV9 and TRBJ2-2, with D uncertain. The germline V gene has CDR1 SGDLS and CDR2 YYNGEE. The V end was cut by 7 bases, the J end by 5 bases, with 18 bases between. This CDR3 spans 15 amino acids. The CDR3: CASGLGSMRTGELFF. CDR3 in DNA: TGTGCCAGCGGTCTTGGTAGTATGAGGACCGGGGAGCTGTTTTTT.

The CDR3 is CASSPERTGNTIYF. Written as DNA, the CDR3 is TGTGCCAGCTCACCGGAGAGGACTGGAAACACCATATATTTT. V and J are TRBV18 and TRBJ1-3; D remains ambiguous. Germline CDR1 is KGHSH and CDR2 is LQKENI. Trimming stripped 3 bases from V and 2 bases from J, with 8 bases between. The CDR3 is 14 residues long.

The CDR3 sequence is CASSLGGQGGETQYF. CDR3 nucleotide sequence: TGTGCCAGCAGCTTGGGGGGACAGGGAGGAGAGACCCAGTACTTC. The J gene is TRBJ2-5, the V gene TRBV5-8; 9 bases fit TRBD1. Looked up from germline, CDR1 is SGHTS and CDR2 is YDEGEE. The length of the CDR3 is 15 residues. The junction had 4 bases not matched to a gene; V was cut back by 0 bases and J by 4 bases.

The chain has TRBV18 and TRBJ1-1; 7 bases fit TRBD1. The CDR3 sequence is 15 residues long. Losses at the gene ends were 4 bases for V and 0 bases for J; bases not matched to a gene: 5. Germline V lookup: CDR1 KGHSH, CDR2 LQKENI. CDR3 DNA sequence: TGTGCCAGCTCACGCTGGGACAGTATGAACACTGAAGCTTTCTTT. The encoded protein is CASSRWDSMNTEAFF.

This clone is a singleton in its sample. V usage is TRBV11-3 and J usage is TRBJ2-2; 9 nucleotides line up with TRBD2. The CDR3 runs 16 residues. Germline CDR1 reads SGHNT; CDR2 reads YENEEA. V shed 1 base, J shed 4 bases, and the junction held 4 bases outside the gene matches. CDR3 DNA sequence: TGTGCCAGCAGCTTAGTCCTAGCGGGGATCACCGGGGAGCTGTTTTTT. This encodes CASSLVLAGITGELFF.

The chain employs TRBV14 and TRBJ1-2; D uncertain. V shed 1 base and J shed 7 bases, with 10 bases lying between them. This CDR3 spans 13 amino acids. The germline CDR1 and CDR2 sequences are SGHDN and FVKESK. CDR3 in DNA: TGTGCCAGCAGCCAAGTGATCTCCGGTGGCTACACCTTC. Translation gives CASSQVISGGYTF.

V and J are TRBV5-6 and TRBJ1-1; D call uncertain. The CDR3 runs to 11 residues. CDR1 is SGHDT, CDR2 YYEEEE, per germline. Trimming removed 2 bases from V and 4 bases from J, with 3 bases in between. Written as DNA, the CDR3 is TGTGCCAGCAGCTTCGGCACTGAAGCTTTCTTT. It encodes CASSFGTEAFF.

The rearrangement joins TRBV5-4 to TRBJ2-1; 8 bases agree with TRBD2. V was clipped by 0 bases and J by 15 bases; unmatched bases: 11. This CDR3 has 14 amino acids. CDR1 SGHNT and CDR2 YYREEE come from the germline V gene (reference sequence). CDR3 protein: CASSLEGTSFDRFF. The CDR3 DNA is TGTGCCAGCAGCTTGGAGGGGACTAGTTTTGACCGGTTCTTC. Filled out from reference TRBV5-4 and TRBJ2-1, the complete variable domain reads ETGVTQSPTHLIKTRGQQVTLRCSSQSGHNTVSWYQQALGQGPQFIFQYYREEENGRGNFPPRFSGLQFPNYSSELNVNALELDDSALYLCASSLEGTSFDRFFGPGTRLTVL.

This clone has just one count. The genes are TRBV11-3 and TRBJ2-3; D might be TRBD1 (6 bases). V lost 8 bases and J lost 0, with 6 bases in between. The length of the CDR3 is 12 residues. The germline gives CDR1 SGHNT, CDR2 YENEEA. The CDR3 is CASQGSTDTQYF. CDR3 DNA: TGTGCCAGCCAGGGGAGCACAGATACGCAGTATTTT. Full variable domain (outside the CDR3, taken from reference TRBV11-3 and TRBJ2-3): EAGVVQSPRYKIIEKKQPVAFWCNPISGHNTLYWYLQNLGQGPELLIRYENEEAVDDSQLPKDRFSAERLKGVDSTLKIQPAELGDSAVYLCASQGSTDTQYFGPGTRLTVL.

The chain has TRBV5-5 and TRBJ2-3; D is unresolved. The CDR3 is 15 residues long. Germline V gene lookup returns CDR1 SGHKS and CDR2 YYEKEE (reference sequence). V lost 5 bases, J lost 4 bases, and 17 bases lay in between. The DNA for the CDR3 is TGTGCCAGCAGATATCCTCTACCCCCCCCAGATACGCAGTATTTT. Residues: CASRYPLPPPDTQYF.

V is TRBV6-5 and J is TRBJ2-2, with no clear D. V was shortened by 7 bases and J by 1 base, with 10 bases between the two germline ends. Germline V gene sequence: CDR1 MNHEY, CDR2 SVGAGI. The CDR3 is 14 residues long. As DNA, the CDR3 is TGTGCCAGCACACAGATCCTGAACACCGGGGAGCTGTTTTTT. This encodes CASTQILNTGELFF.

V usage is TRBV5-6 and J usage is TRBJ1-2; 7 bases align to TRBD1. CDR1 is SGHDT, CDR2 YYEEEE, per germline. J lost 2 bases, V lost 0 bases, and 7 bases had no gene match. CDR3 length: 16 residues. CDR3 residues: CASSLVDGQANYGYTF. In nucleotides, the CDR3 is TGTGCCAGCAGCTTGGTAGATGGACAGGCCAACTATGGCTACACCTTC. The complete variable domain, with remaining parts taken from reference TRBV5-6 and TRBJ1-2, reads DAGVTQSPTHLIKTRGQQVTLRCSPKSGHDTVSWYQQALGQGPQFIFQYYEEEERQRGNFPDRFSGHQFPNYSSELNVNALLLGDSALYLCASSLVDGQANYGYTFGSGTRLTVV.

In this sample, this clone turned up once. This chain joins TRBV28 and TRBJ1-1; D is perhaps TRBD1 (5 bases). V shed 2 bases and J shed 0 bases, with 10 bases lying between them. CDR3 length: 15 amino acids. Germline V lookup: CDR1 MDHEN, CDR2 SYDVKM. The CDR3 sequence is CASSLGGTVNTEAFF. Written as DNA, the CDR3 is TGTGCCAGCAGTTTAGGAGGGACGGTGAACACTGAAGCTTTCTTT. The complete variable domain, with remaining parts taken from reference TRBV28 and TRBJ1-1, reads DVKVTQSSRYLVKRTGEKVFLECVQDMDHENMFWYRQDPGLGLRLIYFSYDVKMKEKGDIPEGYSVSREKKERFSLILESASTNQTSMYLCASSLGGTVNTEAFFGQGTRLTVV.

The chain has TRBV30 and TRBJ1-2; a weak D match, TRBD1 (5 bases). Germline V gene lookup returns CDR1 GTSNPN and CDR2 SVGIG (reference sequence). The CDR3 runs 13 residues. V was trimmed by 1 base and J by 7 bases, leaving 13 bases between them. CDR3 coding DNA: TGTGCCTGGAGTGGGCAGGGAGGACGTGGCTACACCTTC. This encodes CAWSGQGGRGYTF.

The chain recombines TRBV19 with TRBJ2-3; D might be TRBD2 (6 bases). Trimming stripped 4 bases from V and 4 bases from J, with 9 bases between. Germline loops: CDR1 LNHDA, CDR2 SQIVND (reference sequence). CDR3 length: 13 residues. CDR3 region: CASSTSGADTQYF. DNA for the CDR3: TGTGCCAGTAGTACCTCGGGGGCAGATACGCAGTATTTT.

The CDR3 coding sequence is TGCGCCAGCAGCCTCTCGCGGGGGGGCACAGATACGCAGTATTTT. This gives the protein CASSLSRGGTDTQYF. This sequence joins TRBV5-1 and TRBJ2-3, with TRBD2 identical over 8 bases. J gave up 1 base and V 4 bases, and 5 bases lay outside the gene matches. From germline, CDR1 is SGHRS and CDR2 YFSETQ. The CDR3 length is 15 residues.

This rearrangement joins TRBV6-5 to TRBJ2-1; unclear D gene. Germline values: CDR1 MNHEY, CDR2 SVGAGI. Trimming removed 8 bases from V and 9 bases from J, with 11 bases in between. This CDR3 spans 11 amino acids. The CDR3 bases are TGTGCCAGCCAAACTTCCGCTGAGCAGTTCTTC. Protein: CASQTSAEQFF.